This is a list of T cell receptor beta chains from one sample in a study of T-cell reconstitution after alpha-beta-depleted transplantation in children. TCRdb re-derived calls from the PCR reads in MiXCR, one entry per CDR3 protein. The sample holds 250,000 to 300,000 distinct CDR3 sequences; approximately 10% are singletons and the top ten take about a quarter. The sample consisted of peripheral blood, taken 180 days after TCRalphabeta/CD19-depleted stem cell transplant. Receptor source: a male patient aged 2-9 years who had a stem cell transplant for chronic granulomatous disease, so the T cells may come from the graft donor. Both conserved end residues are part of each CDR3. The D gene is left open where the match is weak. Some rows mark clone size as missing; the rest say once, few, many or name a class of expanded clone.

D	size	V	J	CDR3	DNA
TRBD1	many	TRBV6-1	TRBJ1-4	CASKQGPNEKLFF	TGTGCCAGCAAACAGGGGCCTAATGAAAAACTGTTTTTT
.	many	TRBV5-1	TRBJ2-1	CASSLGNHEQFF	TGCGCCAGCAGCCTAGGGAACCATGAGCAGTTCTTC
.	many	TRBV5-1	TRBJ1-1	CASSLDRRNTEAFF	TGCGCCAGCAGCTTGGACAGGAGAAACACTGAAGCTTTCTTT
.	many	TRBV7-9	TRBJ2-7	CASSFGGGFYEQYF	TGTGCCAGCAGCTTCGGTGGAGGGTTCTACGAGCAGTACTTC
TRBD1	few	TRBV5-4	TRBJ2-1	CASSFRDRGNNEQFF	TGTGCCAGCAGCTTCCGGGACAGGGGTAACAATGAGCAGTTCTTC
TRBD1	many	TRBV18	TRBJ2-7	CASSPRDRVGLSSYEQYF	TGTGCCAGCTCACCACGGGACAGGGTAGGCCTATCCTCCTACGAGCAGTACTTC
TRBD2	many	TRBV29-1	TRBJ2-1	CSVPGLAGREQFF	TGCAGCGTTCCGGGACTAGCGGGACGTGAGCAGTTCTTC
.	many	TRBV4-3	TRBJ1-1	CASSQGVRGNTEAFF	TGCGCCAGCAGCCAAGGGGTCAGGGGGAACACTGAAGCTTTCTTT
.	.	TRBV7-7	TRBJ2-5	CASSLEGTGSETQYF	TGTGCCAGCAGCTTAGAGGGTACAGGGTCAGAGACCCAGTACTTC
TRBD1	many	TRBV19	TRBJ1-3	CASTGTATLSGNTIYF	TGTGCCAGTACCGGGACAGCGACTCTCTCTGGAAACACCATATATTTT
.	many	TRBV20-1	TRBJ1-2	CSARIPANYGYTF	TGCAGTGCTAGAATCCCTGCTAACTATGGCTACACCTTC
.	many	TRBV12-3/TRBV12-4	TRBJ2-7	CASSLVASYEQYF	TGTGCCAGCAGTTTGGTCGCCTCCTACGAGCAGTACTTC
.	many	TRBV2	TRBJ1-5	CASSEDMGPFNQPQHF	TGTGCCAGCAGTGAAGATATGGGGCCTTTTAATCAGCCCCAGCATTTT
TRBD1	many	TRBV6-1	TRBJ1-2	CASTGTGGFGYTF	TGTGCCAGCACCGGGACAGGGGGCTTTGGCTACACCTTC
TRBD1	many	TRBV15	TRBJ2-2	CATSRVLGTGGTGELFF	TGTGCCACCAGCAGAGTATTAGGGACAGGGGGCACCGGGGAGCTGTTTTTT
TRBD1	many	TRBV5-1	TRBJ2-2	CASSLRAGGLNTGELFF	TGCGCCAGCAGCTTGCGGGCAGGGGGCCTGAACACCGGGGAGCTGTTTTTT
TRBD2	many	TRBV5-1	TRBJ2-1	CASSPSSGGDEQFF	TGCGCCAGCAGCCCATCTAGCGGGGGGGATGAGCAGTTCTTC
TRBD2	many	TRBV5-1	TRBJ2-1	CASSVTSADNEQFF	TGCGCCAGCAGCGTGACTAGCGCTGACAATGAGCAGTTCTTC
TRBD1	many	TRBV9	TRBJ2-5	CASSPLGQGGETQYF	TGTGCCAGCAGCCCACTCGGACAGGGTGGTGAGACCCAGTACTTC
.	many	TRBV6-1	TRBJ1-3	CASRGTPGNTIYF	TGTGCCAGCAGAGGGACTCCTGGAAACACCATATATTTT
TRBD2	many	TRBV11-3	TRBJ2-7	CASSPGGKDYEQYF	TGTGCCAGCAGCCCGGGGGGAAAGGACTACGAGCAGTACTTC
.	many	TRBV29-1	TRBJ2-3	CSAKGSGTDTQYF	TGCAGCGCGAAGGGTAGCGGCACAGATACGCAGTATTTT
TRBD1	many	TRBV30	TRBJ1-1	CAWRRDSYTEAFF	TGTGCCTGGAGGAGGGACAGCTACACTGAAGCTTTCTTT
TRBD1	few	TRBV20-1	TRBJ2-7	CSARDPGQRPYEQYF	TGCAGTGCTAGAGATCCGGGACAGCGTCCCTACGAGCAGTACTTC
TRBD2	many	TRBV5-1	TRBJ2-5	CASSPTSGGNYQETQYF	TGCGCCAGCAGCCCGACTAGCGGGGGGAACTACCAAGAGACCCAGTACTTC
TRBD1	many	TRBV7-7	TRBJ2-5	CASSLRGRMETQYF	TGTGCCAGCAGCCTCAGGGGGCGAATGGAGACCCAGTACTTC
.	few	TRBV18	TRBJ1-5	CASSYQGLRGGNQPQHF	TGTGCCAGCTCATACCAGGGGCTAAGGGGGGGCAATCAGCCCCAGCATTTT
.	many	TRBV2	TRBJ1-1	CASSETSTEAFF	TGTGCCAGCAGTGAAACGAGTACTGAAGCTTTCTTT
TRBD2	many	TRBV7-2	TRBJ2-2	CASSLASGYTGELFF	TGTGCCAGCAGCTTAGCTAGCGGGTACACCGGGGAGCTGTTTTTT
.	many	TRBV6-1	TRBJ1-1	CASSAPGYGTEAFF	TGTGCCAGCAGTGCCCCAGGGTACGGCACTGAAGCTTTCTTT
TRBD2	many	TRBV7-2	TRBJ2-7	CASSRSGGARLEQYF	TGTGCCAGCAGCCGGAGCGGGGGGGCACGTCTCGAGCAGTACTTC
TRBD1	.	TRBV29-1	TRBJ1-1	CSVEGTGGTEAFF	TGCAGCGTTGAGGGGACAGGGGGCACTGAAGCTTTCTTT
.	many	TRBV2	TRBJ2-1	CASSGGRGEQFF	TGTGCCAGCAGTGGGGGCCGCGGTGAGCAGTTCTTC
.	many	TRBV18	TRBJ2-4	CASSPPQGGTKNIQYF	TGTGCCAGCTCACCACCACAGGGGGGGACCAAAAACATTCAGTACTTC
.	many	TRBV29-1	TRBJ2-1	CSVRSREQFF	TGCAGCGTTCGATCACGTGAGCAGTTCTTC
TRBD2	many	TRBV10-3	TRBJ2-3	CAIKAGVTDTQYF	TGTGCCATCAAAGCGGGGGTCACAGATACGCAGTATTTT
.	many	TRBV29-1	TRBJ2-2	CSVEGTINTGELFF	TGCAGCGTTGAAGGGACAATCAACACCGGGGAGCTGTTTTTT
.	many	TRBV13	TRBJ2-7	CASSLGGEENEQYF	TGTGCCAGCAGCTTAGGAGGAGAGGAGAACGAGCAGTACTTC